These 3 T cell receptor beta chains were all obtained from the same sample, sequenced in a study of human CD8 memory T cell subsets. Making the TCR beta libraries relied on UMI-labeled 5' RACE. TCRdb reanalyzed the 5' RACE reads and collapses them to one entry per CDR3 protein, without DNA. The specimen's table records 9,900 or so distinct CDR3 sequences. The sequencing sample was made of CD8+ stem-like memory T cells (TSCM and TCM) sorted from PBMCs. The subset was: stem-like memory CD8 T cells (TSTEM), CCR7+ PD-1- TIGIT-. The receptors were gathered from a human donor in good health.

The CDR3 sequence: CSVDRGSTDTQYF. The gene calls are TRBV20-1 and TRBJ2-3; there is no DNA to check the TCRdb D call of TRBD1. The CDR3 spans 13 residues. Per the germline V gene, CDR1 is DFQATT and CDR2 is SNEGSKA (reference sequence).

The genes are TRBV7-3 and TRBJ2-1; lacking DNA, the TRBD2 call made by TCRdb goes unchecked. CDR1 SGHTA and CDR2 FQGTGA come from the germline V gene. This CDR3 region has 17 residues. The CDR3 reads CASSPPGLAGGYNEQFF.

This chain joins TRBV9 and TRBJ2-7. This CDR3 region has 13 residues. The germline V gene encodes CDR1 SGDLS and CDR2 YYNGEE. Here the CDR3 reads CASSATPYYEQYF.